This T cell receptor beta chain was sequenced for a study of T-cell reconstitution after alpha-beta-depleted transplantation in children. This clonotype occurred many times. The TCRbeta library was prepared with unique molecular identifiers. TCRdb re-derived calls from the PCR reads in MiXCR, one entry per CDR3 protein. The sample has approximately 270,000 distinct CDR3 sequences; 9.9% are singletons. Germline lookup yields CDR1 SGHRS and CDR2 YFSETQ. Trimming took 0 bases from V and 5 from J, leaving 9 bases between them. This CDR3 has 13 amino acids. The sequencing here drew on PBMCs from the stem cell graft donor, taken from the stem cell graft. This TCR came from a human donor who donated a stem cell graft to a child with SCID. V usage is TRBV5-1 and J usage is TRBJ2-7, with D uncertain. The CDR3 loop is CASSLVGKHEQYF. CDR3 nucleotide sequence: TGCGCCAGCAGCTTGGTGGGGAAACACGAGCAGTACTTC.